This is a list of T cell receptor beta chains from one sample in a study of cytomegalovirus exposure and HLA in healthy donors. Profiled with immunoSEQ multiplex PCR; TCRdb holds only in-frame clones, not every one. The sample consists of approximately 100,000 clones, about 79% of them appearing once. Sequenced material: PBMCs. These receptor sequences come from a human donor in good health. Both conserved end residues are part of each CDR3. A D gene is named only where the DNA matches it firmly. Expanded clones are given a class, and other clones once, few, many or no size at all.

CDR3aa: CASSQAGQRRPQHF
CDR3nt: TGCGCCAGCAGCCAAGCGGGACAAAGGCGGCCCCAGCATTTT
v_gene: TRBV4-1
j_gene: TRBJ1-5
len: 14
d_gene: NA
abundance: NA

CDR3aa: CASSQGEGRGTDTQYF
CDR3nt: TGCGCCAGCAGCCAAGGAGAGGGCCGGGGCACAGATACGCAGTATTTT
v_gene: TRBV4-3
j_gene: TRBJ2-3
len: 16
d_gene: NA
abundance: NA

CDR3aa: CASRRTGVDGYTF
CDR3nt: TGTGCCAGCAGGCGTACAGGGGTCGATGGCTACACCTTC
v_gene: TRBV28
j_gene: TRBJ1-2
len: 13
d_gene: TRBD1
abundance: NA

CDR3aa: CSAYDSYEQYF
CDR3nt: TGCAGTGCTTACGACTCTTACGAGCAGTACTTC
v_gene: TRBV20-1
j_gene: TRBJ2-7
len: 11
d_gene: NA
abundance: NA

CDR3aa: CASSPQRSNQPQHF
CDR3nt: TGTGCCAGCTCACCCCAGAGGAGCAATCAGCCCCAGCATTTT
v_gene: TRBV18
j_gene: TRBJ1-5
len: 14
d_gene: NA
abundance: NA

CDR3aa: CASSLDSFSYGYTF
CDR3nt: TGTGCCAGCAGCTTGGACAGCTTCTCGTATGGCTACACCTTC
v_gene: TRBV5-4
j_gene: TRBJ1-2
len: 14
d_gene: NA
abundance: NA

CDR3aa: CASSYYVRRDEAFF
CDR3nt: TGTGCCAGCAGTTACTATGTAAGACGGGATGAAGCTTTCTTT
v_gene: TRBV6-5
j_gene: TRBJ1-1
len: 14
d_gene: NA
abundance: few

CDR3aa: CASSHSSNYGYTF
CDR3nt: TGTGCCAGCAGCCACAGTTCTAACTATGGCTACACCTTC
v_gene: TRBV4-2
j_gene: TRBJ1-2
len: 13
d_gene: NA
abundance: NA

CDR3aa: CSVADNQYEQYF
CDR3nt: TGCAGCGTTGCGGACAACCAATACGAGCAGTACTTC
v_gene: TRBV29-1
j_gene: TRBJ2-7
len: 12
d_gene: NA
abundance: NA

CDR3aa: CASSFTPYADYGYTF
CDR3nt: TGCGCCAGCAGCTTCACCCCATACGCAGACTATGGCTACACCTTC
v_gene: TRBV5-1
j_gene: TRBJ1-2
len: 15
d_gene: NA
abundance: NA

CDR3aa: CASSPGRGDNQPQHF
CDR3nt: TGCGCCAGCAGCCCGGGGAGGGGAGACAATCAGCCCCAGCATTTT
v_gene: TRBV5-1
j_gene: TRBJ1-5
len: 15
d_gene: NA
abundance: NA

CDR3aa: CASTSRGTSGYNEQFF
CDR3nt: TGTGCCAGCACCTCCCGAGGGACTAGCGGATACAATGAGCAGTTCTTC
v_gene: TRBV28
j_gene: TRBJ2-1
len: 16
d_gene: TRBD2
abundance: NA

CDR3aa: CATSRGTSGRGDTQYF
CDR3nt: TGTGCCACCAGCAGAGGGACTAGCGGGAGGGGAGATACGCAGTATTTT
v_gene: TRBV15
j_gene: TRBJ2-3
len: 16
d_gene: TRBD2
abundance: NA

CDR3aa: CASSPTAVYEQYF
CDR3nt: TGTGCCAGCAGCCCTACAGCAGTCTACGAGCAGTACTTC
v_gene: TRBV14
j_gene: TRBJ2-7
len: 13
d_gene: NA
abundance: NA

CDR3aa: CASSLGEIANYGYTF
CDR3nt: TGTGCCAGCAGCTTGGGTGAGATAGCTAACTATGGCTACACCTTC
v_gene: TRBV5-6
j_gene: TRBJ1-2
len: 15
d_gene: NA
abundance: once

CDR3aa: CATSWRGVNEQYF
CDR3nt: TGTGCCACCAGCTGGCGGGGGGTAAACGAGCAGTACTTC
v_gene: TRBV15
j_gene: TRBJ2-7
len: 13
d_gene: TRBD2
abundance: NA

CDR3aa: CAISELSGVEGYTF
CDR3nt: TGTGCCATCAGTGAGCTATCAGGGGTGGAGGGCTACACCTTC
v_gene: TRBV10-3
j_gene: TRBJ1-2
len: 14
d_gene: NA
abundance: NA

CDR3aa: CASSQFSNQPQHF
CDR3nt: TGCGCCAGCAGTCAATTTAGCAATCAGCCCCAGCATTTT
v_gene: TRBV10-1
j_gene: TRBJ1-5
len: 13
d_gene: NA
abundance: NA